Below, 31 T cell receptor beta chains from the same sample are listed, as sequenced in a study of T cells in Graves' hyperthyroidism and ophthalmopathy. TCR beta CDR3 sequences were amplified from RNA transcripts. HTBI primers drove first-round RT-PCR of the TCR CDR3. Each CDR3 protein is one row after TCRdb ran MiXCR on the multiplex PCR reads. The table lists around 300,000 distinct CDR3 sequences, around a quarter of them singletons. The material sequenced was blood. The source of these receptors is a man in his forties or fifties with Graves' hyperthyroidism that later progressed to Graves' ophthalmopathy.

At least ten counts were recorded for this clonotype. The rearrangement joins TRBV28 to TRBJ1-5; the D gene is possibly TRBD1 (6 bases). CDR1 is MDHEN, CDR2 SYDVKM, per germline. V was clipped by 5 bases and J by 3 bases, with 11 bases between them. This CDR3 is 14 amino acids long. DNA of the CDR3: TGTGCCAGCAGTGCCCGACAGGACAATCAGCCCCAGCATTTT. Translating gives CASSARQDNQPQHF.

The chain combines TRBV7-2 with TRBJ2-5, with unresolved D. Germline V CDR1 and CDR2: SGHTA, FQGNSA. V dropped 5 bases and J dropped 1 base, with 14 bases sitting between them. CDR3 size: 15 residues. CDR3 residues: CASSPPSASQETQYF. The CDR3 DNA reads TGTGCCAGCAGCCCCCCGTCGGCTAGCCAAGAGACCCAGTACTTC.

This clonotype came up many times. This chain uses TRBV5-1 with TRBJ2-2, with 8 positions matching TRBD2. The junction had 8 bases not matched to a gene; V was cut back by 2 bases and J by 5 bases. CDR1 and CDR2 (germline): SGHRS, YFSETQ. This CDR3 contains 16 residues. DNA of the CDR3: TGCGCCAGCAGCTTAACAGCGGGAGATAGTACCGGGGAGCTGTTTTTT. It specifies CASSLTAGDSTGELFF.

This clonotype occurred many times. The chain is built from TRBV2 and TRBJ2-7; 7 bases align to TRBD1. The CDR3 consists of 14 residues. Germline CDR1 is SNHLY and CDR2 is FYNNEI. J gave up 0 bases and V 11 bases, and 10 bases lay outside the gene matches. CDR3 amino acids: CAVLRTGASYEQYF. The CDR3 region has the DNA TGTGCCGTCCTCAGGACAGGCGCCTCCTACGAGCAGTACTTC.

This clonotype was counted at least ten times. Here the CDR3 DNA reads TGTGCCAGCAGCTTAATAGGGGGCAACTCACCCCTCCACTTT. Amino acid sequence: CASSLIGGNSPLHF. The chain employs TRBV7-2 and TRBJ1-6; 7 bases match TRBD1. Losses at the gene ends were 2 bases for V and 10 bases for J; bases not matched to a gene: 5. This CDR3 has 14 residues. CDR1 is SGHTA and CDR2 is FQGNSA in the germline V gene.

This clonotype has a count of ten or more. J is TRBJ1-4 and V is TRBV6-1; D gene ambiguous. Germline lookup yields CDR1 MNHNS and CDR2 SASEGT. This CDR3 region has 11 residues. The V end was cut by 1 base, the J end by 8 bases, with 2 bases between. This CDR3 is CASSEVEKLFF. For the CDR3, the DNA is TGTGCCAGCAGTGAAGTAGAAAAACTGTTTTTT.

This clonotype has only a few counts. The rearrangement joins TRBV6-5 to TRBJ2-7, with 8 nucleotides matching TRBD1. CDR1 and CDR2 (germline): MNHEY, SVGAGI. V trimming: 4 bases; J trimming: 5 bases; junction bases outside the gene matches: 7. This CDR3 is 14 amino acids long. The CDR3 coding sequence is TGTGCCAGCAGTTCCCTGACAGGGGATGACGAGCAGTACTTC. It codes for CASSSLTGDDEQYF.

This clonotype was seen just once. This may stem from a read error, because a much larger clone lies one nucleotide away. The rearrangement links TRBV5-5 to TRBJ2-7, with D tentatively TRBD2 (6 bases). CDR1 is SGHKS and CDR2 is YYEKEE in the germline V gene (reference sequence). CDR3 length: 12 amino acids. CDR3 DNA: TGTGCCAACAGCTTTGGAGGGATCGAGCAGTACTTC. It specifies CANSFGGIEQYF.

This clonotype was seen ten or more times. CDR3 residues: CSARDQLAGTLGETQYF. The DNA of the CDR3 is TGCAGTGCTAGAGATCAACTAGCGGGCACCCTGGGGGAGACCCAGTACTTC. The chain is built from TRBV20-1 and TRBJ2-5; 9 nucleotides align to TRBD2. CDR3 size: 17 residues. V dropped 0 bases and J dropped 5; count of bases not matched to a gene: 13. In germline, CDR1 is DFQATT, CDR2 SNEGSKA (reference sequence).

This clonotype was picked up many times. The CDR3 region has the DNA TGTGCCAGCAGTCGGACCATAACTTACGAGCAGTACTTC. Encoded protein: CASSRTITYEQYF. The V gene is TRBV2, the J gene TRBJ2-7; D is ambiguous. The V and J ends lost 5 bases and 4 bases respectively, with 12 bases between them. The CDR3 has 13 amino acids. Germline lookup yields CDR1 SNHLY and CDR2 FYNNEI.

The sample holds many counts of this clonotype. V is TRBV3-1 and J is TRBJ1-5, with a tentative D call TRBD1 (6 bases). The V end was cut by 1 base, the J end by 5 bases, with 15 bases between. Germline V gives CDR1 LGHDT, CDR2 YNNKEL (reference sequence). The length of the CDR3 is 16 residues. CDR3 protein: CASSQAHGGLDQPQHF. The DNA of the CDR3 is TGTGCCAGCAGCCAAGCCCACGGGGGGCTGGATCAGCCCCAGCATTTT.

This clonotype occurred many times. J is TRBJ2-7 and V is TRBV10-3; a possible D gene is TRBD1 (5 bases). The germline V gene has CDR1 ENHRY and CDR2 SYGVKD. This CDR3 comprises 14 residues. Trimming removed 3 bases at V and 2 bases at J, with 11 bases between. The CDR3 DNA is TGTGCCATCAGTGAACAAGGGGTGGCCTACGAGCAGTACTTC. Translation: CAISEQGVAYEQYF.

This clonotype has a count of ten or more. This rearrangement joins TRBV10-3 to TRBJ1-1; the D is unclear. The V gene lost 10 bases and the J gene lost 1 base, with 16 bases spanning the gap. CDR1 is ENHRY, CDR2 SYGVKD, per germline. The CDR3 is made up of 14 amino acids. The CDR3 sequence is CATLSPASNTEAFF. CDR3 bases: TGTGCCACCCTGTCCCCGGCATCGAACACTGAAGCTTTCTTT.

This clonotype showed up many times. The V gene is TRBV7-9, the J gene TRBJ2-5, with 12 positions matching TRBD2. The V segment lost 5 bases and the J segment 5 bases; nucleotides outside the gene matches: 9. This CDR3 has 16 residues. Germline-derived CDR1 and CDR2 are SEHNR and FQNEAQ (reference sequence). The CDR3 DNA follows: TGTGCCAGCAGCCCTAGACTAGCGGGAGTTTATGAGACCCAGTACTTC. It is translated as CASSPRLAGVYETQYF.

The table lists this clonotype with many counts. The V and J genes are TRBV12-3 or TRBV12-4 and TRBJ2-5; 13 bases line up with TRBD2. The V and J ends lost 5 bases and 5 bases, in that order; junction bases with no gene match: 8. This CDR3 has 16 amino acids. CDR3 in DNA: TGTGCCAGCAGTCAAGGACTAGCGGGAGTGGCGGAGACCCAGTACTTC. It codes for CASSQGLAGVAETQYF.

V usage is TRBV29-1 and J usage is TRBJ1-1; unclear D gene. The CDR3 is made up of 11 amino acids. V lost 3 bases and J 4 bases, leaving 6 bases between the germline ends. CDR1 is SQVTM and CDR2 is ANQGSEA in the germline V gene. CDR3: CSVDRITEAFF. The CDR3 coding sequence is TGCAGCGTTGATAGGATCACTGAAGCTTTCTTT.

The rearrangement joins TRBV6-1 to TRBJ1-1; D is uncertain. Trimming took 7 bases from V and 4 from J, leaving 10 bases between them. In germline, CDR1 is MNHNS, CDR2 SASEGT. The CDR3 extends over 12 amino acids. In DNA form, the CDR3 reads TGTGCCAGCAACCTAAGGAGCACTGAAGCTTTCTTT. The encoded protein is CASNLRSTEAFF.

The sample holds many counts of this clonotype. In DNA, the CDR3 is TGCAGTGCTTGGTCCGGGACAGCCTACGAGCAGTACTTC. As protein: CSAWSGTAYEQYF. The rearrangement links TRBV20-1 to TRBJ2-7; 7 bases are a match to TRBD1. Per the germline V gene, CDR1 is DFQATT and CDR2 is SNEGSKA (reference sequence). Germline trimming cut 5 bases from V and 2 bases from J; bases unmatched to any gene: 6. The CDR3 is 13 residues long.

This clonotype is deemed large. The V gene is TRBV20-1, the J gene TRBJ1-5; no clear D. Germline V gene data show CDR1 as DFQATT and CDR2 as SNEGSKA (reference sequence). The CDR3 is made up of 14 amino acids. The V end lost 3 bases, the J end lost 1 base, and 10 bases lay between the germline ends. The CDR3 DNA reads as TGCAGTGCTAGCGATCTGATCAGCAATCAGCCCCAGCATTTT. Translated: CSASDLISNQPQHF.

The rearrangement uses TRBV28 and TRBJ2-7; D perhaps matches TRBD2 (6 bases). Germline values: CDR1 MDHEN, CDR2 SYDVKM. The CDR3 covers 13 residues. Trimming removed 10 bases from V and 2 bases from J, with 15 bases in between. Here the CDR3 DNA reads TGTGCCACCGGAGCGGGCACCGCCTACGAGCAGTACTTC. It translates to CATGAGTAYEQYF.

In its sample, this clonotype was seen many times. The rearrangement joins TRBV4-1 to TRBJ1-2; D ambiguous. The CDR3 spans 13 residues. Looked up from germline, CDR1 is MGHRA and CDR2 is YSYEKL. The V and J ends lost 3 bases and 6 bases respectively, with 11 bases between them. CDR3 coding DNA: TGCGCCAGCAGCCATCCCCTAGGGAATGGCTACACCTTC. Its translation: CASSHPLGNGYTF.

Many counts were recorded for this clonotype. The chain couples TRBV2 to TRBJ2-5; 10 nucleotides align to TRBD1. Germline V gene data show CDR1 as SNHLY and CDR2 as FYNNEI. The junction had 13 bases not matched to a gene; V was cut back by 10 bases and J by 5 bases. This CDR3 region has 15 residues. The chain's CDR3 is CATNRDRGFGETQYF. The CDR3 DNA is TGTGCCACCAACCGGGACAGGGGTTTCGGGGAGACCCAGTACTTC.

This clonotype occurred a few times. The chain uses TRBV28 and TRBJ2-7, with D possibly TRBD2 on 6 matching bases. The CDR3 length is 12 residues. Germline V lookup: CDR1 MDHEN, CDR2 SYDVKM. Trimming cost V 8 bases and J 3 bases, with 11 bases left between them. The DNA of the CDR3 is TGTGCCAGCCGGGACTGGGGCTACGAGCAGTACTTC. It specifies CASRDWGYEQYF.

This clonotype was seen many times. The chain has TRBV28 and TRBJ2-5; no definite D call. Germline values: CDR1 MDHEN, CDR2 SYDVKM. The CDR3 totals 15 residues. V shed 3 bases and J shed 7 bases, with 18 bases lying between them. The CDR3, as DNA: TGTGCCAGCAGTTTCGGGTCTAGGGAAACGGGGACCCAGTACTTC. This encodes CASSFGSRETGTQYF.

A few counts support this clonotype. This rearrangement joins TRBV24-1 to TRBJ2-5, with no clear D. Germline V CDR1 and CDR2: KGHDR, SFDVKD. The ends were cut back, 5 bases at V and 6 bases at J, with 12 bases in the middle. This CDR3 spans 13 amino acids. The CDR3 protein is CATSGPWSKTQYF. DNA of the CDR3: TGTGCCACCAGTGGCCCTTGGTCCAAGACCCAGTACTTC.

This clonotype was recorded at least ten times. The V call is TRBV19, the J call TRBJ1-2; D may be TRBD1 (6 bases). The V end lost 7 bases, the J end lost 4 bases, and 16 bases lay between the germline ends. This CDR3 has 14 amino acids. The germline CDR1 and CDR2 sequences are LNHDA and SQIVND (reference sequence). This chain's CDR3 is CASTTQGIGYGYTF. The CDR3 region has the DNA TGTGCCAGTACCACACAGGGTATTGGCTATGGCTACACCTTC.

The rearrangement joins TRBV2 to TRBJ1-1; D gene unclear. V was clipped by 3 bases and J by 1 base, with 9 bases between them. CDR3 length equals 14 residues. Germline V gene lookup returns CDR1 SNHLY and CDR2 FYNNEI. CDR3 amino acids: CASSDESSNTEAFF. Written as DNA, the CDR3 is TGTGCCAGCAGTGATGAGAGCTCGAACACTGAAGCTTTCTTT.

The gene calls are TRBV20-1 and TRBJ2-5; 7 bases line up with TRBD2. Germline V gene lookup returns CDR1 DFQATT and CDR2 SNEGSKA (reference sequence). The CDR3 is 14 residues long. V was pared by 3 bases and J by 2 bases, with 6 bases of the junction left unmatched. The CDR3, as DNA: TGCAGTGCTAGTCCGCGGGAGCAACAAGAGACCCAGTACTTC. Protein product: CSASPREQQETQYF.

This chain uses TRBV6-4 with TRBJ2-2; D is ambiguous. Trimming pared 8 bases from V and 3 bases from J, leaving 7 bases between. Germline assignment: CDR1 MRHNA and CDR2 SNTAGT. The CDR3 has 12 residues. The CDR3 sequence: CASQSDTGELFF. The CDR3 DNA is TGTGCCAGCCAATCAGACACCGGGGAGCTGTTTTTT.

In this sample, this clonotype turned up many times. V gene TRBV12-3 or TRBV12-4 combines with J gene TRBJ1-6, with D uncertain. The CDR3 loop spans 15 amino acids. V was trimmed by 5 bases and J by 8 bases, leaving 16 bases between them. The chain's CDR3 is CASSALPAAHSPLHF. The DNA for the CDR3 is TGTGCCAGCAGTGCCCTCCCAGCGGCTCATTCACCCCTCCACTTT.

The chain joins TRBV6-2 or TRBV6-3 to TRBJ1-1; D possibly corresponds to TRBD1 (6 bases). CDR1 and CDR2 (germline): MNHEY, SVGEGT. V was cut by 2 bases and J by 4 bases, with 11 bases left in between. This CDR3 is 14 amino acids long. The CDR3 spells CASSYGGWGTEAFF. CDR3 DNA: TGTGCCAGCAGTTACGGGGGCTGGGGCACTGAAGCTTTCTTT.